The rows below give T cell receptor beta chains drawn from one sample of a study of cytotoxic CD8 clonotypes in ibrutinib-treated CLL. Repertoires were generated with immunoSEQ multiplex PCR, while TCRdb's copy carries only in-frame clones and drops some. The sample holds about 12,000 clones, about four fifths seen once. The sample here was PBMCs, taken at disease progression, from a patient treated with ibrutinib. Receptors originate from a human donor with chronic lymphocytic leukemia. Each CDR3 is given with its conserved first and last residue. Fields, in order: J gene, V gene, D gene, clone size, CDR3 DNA, CDR3 protein. D genes are given only for firm matches. Clone size is not always given. Where it is, it says once, few, many or a class for expanded clones.

TRBJ2-3 TRBV29-1 TRBD2 NA TGCAGCGTTGGGGGGACTAGCGGGAGAACAGATACGCAGTATTTT CSVGGTSGRTDTQYF
TRBJ2-3 TRBV7-3 NA NA TGTGCCAGCAGCTTAACGGGGACACCGAGCACAGATACGCAGTATTTT CASSLTGTPSTDTQYF
TRBJ2-2 TRBV2 TRBD2 once TGTGCCAGCCGGGGGGAATGGAGCGGGGAGCTGTTTTTT CASRGEWSGELFF
TRBJ2-1 TRBV7-9 NA NA TGTGCCAGCAGCCTATTGACCGGAGGTGAGCAGTTCTTC CASSLLTGGEQFF
TRBJ2-6 TRBV11-2 NA once TGTGCCAGCAGCTTAGACGGCACCGGGACGGGTGACAACGTCCTGACTTTC CASSLDGTGTGDNVLTF
TRBJ2-7 TRBV5-5 NA NA TGTGCCAGCAGCTCGGAGGGGGGGTCCTACGAGCAGTACTTC CASSSEGGSYEQYF
TRBJ2-2 TRBV19 NA NA TGTGCCACCCGAGGGGGGCCAACGAACACCGGGGAGCTGTTTTTT CATRGGPTNTGELFF
TRBJ2-7 TRBV6-6 TRBD1 NA TGTGCCAGCAAAAAAGGACAGGGGGCCTACGAGCAGTACTTC CASKKGQGAYEQYF
TRBJ2-5 TRBV6-6 NA few TGTGCCAGCACCAAAGGACAGTCCCAAGAGACCCAGTACTTC CASTKGQSQETQYF
TRBJ2-2 TRBV5-4 NA once TGTGCCAGCAGTTCCGACCCGGACACCGGGGAGCTGTTTTTT CASSSDPDTGELFF
TRBJ2-5 TRBV11-2 TRBD1 once TGTGCCAGCAGCTCCTACAACCCGACAGGGACAGAGACCCAGTACTTC CASSSYNPTGTETQYF
TRBJ1-4 TRBV28 NA once TGTGCCAGCAGTTTTGGGGGTTTAAGGGAAAAACTGTTTTTT CASSFGGLREKLFF
TRBJ2-7 TRBV19 NA NA TGTGCCAGTAGTTGGAAGAACGGCGAGCAGTACTTC CASSWKNGEQYF
TRBJ2-2 TRBV19 NA NA TGTGCCAGTAGTATTCCCAACAGGGCCCCGAACACCGGGGAGCTGTTTTTT CASSIPNRAPNTGELFF
TRBJ2-7 TRBV29-1 TRBD2 NA TGCAGCGTGGGACTAGCGGGCTCCTACGAGCAGTACTTC CSVGLAGSYEQYF
TRBJ2-5 TRBV28 NA medium-sized TGTGCCAGCAGTTTGGGGATTGACAGTAAAGAGACCCAGTACTTC CASSLGIDSKETQYF
TRBJ1-5 TRBV7-2 TRBD1 NA TGTGCCAGCAGCTCACAGGGGTTTCGCAATCAGCCCCAGCATTTT CASSSQGFRNQPQHF
TRBJ1-1 TRBV5-8 NA NA TGTGCCAGCAGCTTGGTGTGGGGAGGGAGCACTGAAGCTTTCTTT CASSLVWGGSTEAFF
TRBJ1-2 TRBV21-1 NA once TGTGCCAGCAGCAAAGACGGAAGGGGACCCAACTATGGCTACACCTTC CASSKDGRGPNYGYTF
TRBJ2-1 TRBV11-2 TRBD1 NA TGTGCCAGCAGCTCAGCCGGACAGGGGGCGGGGAATGAGCAGTTCTTC CASSSAGQGAGNEQFF
TRBJ1-5 TRBV2 NA few TGTGCCAGCAGTGAAGTGGCCGTTGGGCAGCCCCAGCATTTT CASSEVAVGQPQHF
TRBJ1-3 TRBV2 NA NA TGTGCCAGCAGTGAACTGTCGACAGGACCCTTCTCTGGAAACACCATATATTTT CASSELSTGPFSGNTIYF
TRBJ1-1 TRBV4-1 NA NA TGCGCCAGCAGCCAAGTGATGGTTGGCACTGAAGCTTTCTTT CASSQVMVGTEAFF
TRBJ2-7 TRBV9 NA NA TGTGCCAGCAGCGTAGAAGGTCGCCCCTACGAGCAGTACTTC CASSVEGRPYEQYF
TRBJ2-7 TRBV5-1 NA once TGCGCCAGCAGCCCACCGACCAGCGCCTACGAGCAGTACTTC CASSPPTSAYEQYF
TRBJ1-2 TRBV5-4 NA few TGTGCCAGCAGCTTGCGACCGGGGTCCGTCTCTATTGGCTACACCTTC CASSLRPGSVSIGYTF
TRBJ2-1 TRBV7-3 TRBD2 NA TGTGCCAGCAGCCCCACCGGGACTAGCGGGCGGCCCTACAATGAGCAGTTCTTC CASSPTGTSGRPYNEQFF
TRBJ2-5 TRBV5-6 NA NA TGTGCCAGCAGCTTGGGGACCGGAACCCAGTACTTC CASSLGTGTQYF
TRBJ2-3 TRBV2 TRBD2 NA TGTGCCAGCTCGGACGGGAGCGGGAGCGGGGGTACGCAGTATTTT CASSDGSGSGGTQYF
TRBJ2-7 TRBV5-1 TRBD1 NA TGCGCCAGCAGCCAAATGGGACAGGTCTCCTACGAGCAGTACTTC CASSQMGQVSYEQYF
TRBJ2-7 TRBV7-9 TRBD1 once TGTGCCAGCAGCTTACCCACAGGGGTTATGGACGAGCAGTACTTC CASSLPTGVMDEQYF
TRBJ1-1 TRBV2 NA NA TGTGCCAGCAACCCGACAGCTTTGAACACTGAAGCTTTCTTT CASNPTALNTEAFF